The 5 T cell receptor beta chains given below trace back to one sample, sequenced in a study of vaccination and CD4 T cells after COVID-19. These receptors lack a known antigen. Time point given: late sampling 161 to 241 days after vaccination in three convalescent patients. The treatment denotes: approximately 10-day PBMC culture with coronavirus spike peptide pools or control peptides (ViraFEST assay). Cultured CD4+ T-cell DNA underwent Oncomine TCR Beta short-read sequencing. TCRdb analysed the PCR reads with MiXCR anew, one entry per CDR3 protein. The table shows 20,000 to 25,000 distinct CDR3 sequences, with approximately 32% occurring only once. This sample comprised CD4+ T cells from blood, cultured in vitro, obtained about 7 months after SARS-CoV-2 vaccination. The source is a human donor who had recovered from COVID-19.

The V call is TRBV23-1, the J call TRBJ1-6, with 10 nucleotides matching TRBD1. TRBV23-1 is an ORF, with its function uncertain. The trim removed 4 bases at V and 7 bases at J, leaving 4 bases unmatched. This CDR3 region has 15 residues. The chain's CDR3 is CASSRRQGANSPLHF. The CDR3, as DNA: TGCGCCAGCAGTCGACGACAGGGGGCAAATTCACCCCTCCACTTT.

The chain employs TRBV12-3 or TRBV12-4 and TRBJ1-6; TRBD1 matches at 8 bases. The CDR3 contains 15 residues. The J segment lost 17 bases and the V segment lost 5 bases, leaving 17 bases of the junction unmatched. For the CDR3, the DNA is TGTGCCAGCAGTGCCCCCGGGACAGGCGATGGGAAGATCCACTTT. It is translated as CASSAPGTGDGKIHF.

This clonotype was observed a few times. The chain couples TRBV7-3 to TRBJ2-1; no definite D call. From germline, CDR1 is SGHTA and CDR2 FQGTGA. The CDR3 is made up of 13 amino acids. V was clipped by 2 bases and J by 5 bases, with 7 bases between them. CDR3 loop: CASSLFPDNEQFF. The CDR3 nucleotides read TGTGCCAGCAGCTTATTTCCCGACAATGAGCAGTTCTTC.

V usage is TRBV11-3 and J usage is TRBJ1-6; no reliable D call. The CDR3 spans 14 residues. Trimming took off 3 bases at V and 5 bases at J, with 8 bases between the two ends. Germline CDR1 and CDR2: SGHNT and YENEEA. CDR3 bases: TGTGCCAGCAGCTTTAACGGGGATAATTCACCCCTCCACTTT. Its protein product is CASSFNGDNSPLHF.

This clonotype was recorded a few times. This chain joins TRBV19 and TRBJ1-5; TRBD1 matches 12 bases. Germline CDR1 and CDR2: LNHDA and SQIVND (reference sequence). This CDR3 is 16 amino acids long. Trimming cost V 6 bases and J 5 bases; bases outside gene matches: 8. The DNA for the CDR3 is TGTGCCAGTAGCCCTCACCGGGACAGGGGGCATCAGCCCCAGCATTTT. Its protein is CASSPHRDRGHQPQHF.